The clone carrying this TCR beta chain has ten or more counts. Its antigen is undetermined. The source of the sample is a study of T-cell memory formation after mild COVID-19. General study results and limits: Largely, contracting CD4+ clones fell within CM and EM, and contracting CD8+ clones within EMRA. Contracting clones from day 15 to 85 had balanced CD4/CD8; later expanders favoured CD4+.

One entry per CDR3 protein results from TCRdb running MiXCR on the 5' RACE reads. The table has under 450,000 distinct CDR3 sequences, roughly an eighth seen once. This CDR3 spans 12 amino acids. V trimming: 10 bases; J trimming: 2 bases; junction bases outside the gene matches: 2. From germline, CDR1 is SNHLY and CDR2 FYNNEI. Sequenced: PBMCs or a T cell subset sorted from them (not recorded which). This clonotype was sampled from a man between 18 and 29 years old who had mild COVID-19 (a few samples of this study predate the infection). Cell type and time point are not known. The rearrangement uses TRBV2 and TRBJ2-3; the match to TRBD1 covers 8 bases. The CDR3 region is CATDRDTDTQYF. DNA for the CDR3: TGTGCCACGGACAGGGACACAGATACGCAGTATTTT.